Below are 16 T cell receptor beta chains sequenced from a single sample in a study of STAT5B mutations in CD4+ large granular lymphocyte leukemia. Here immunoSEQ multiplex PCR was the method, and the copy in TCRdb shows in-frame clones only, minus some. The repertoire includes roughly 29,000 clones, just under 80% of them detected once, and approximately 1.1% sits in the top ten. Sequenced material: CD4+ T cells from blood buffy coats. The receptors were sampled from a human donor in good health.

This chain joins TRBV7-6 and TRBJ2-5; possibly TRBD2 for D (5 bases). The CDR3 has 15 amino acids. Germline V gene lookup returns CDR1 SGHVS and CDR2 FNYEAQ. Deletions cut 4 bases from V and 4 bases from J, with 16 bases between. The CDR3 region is CASSSEGSELETQYF. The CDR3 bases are TGTGCCAGCAGCTCTGAGGGTAGCGAATTAGAGACCCAGTACTTC.

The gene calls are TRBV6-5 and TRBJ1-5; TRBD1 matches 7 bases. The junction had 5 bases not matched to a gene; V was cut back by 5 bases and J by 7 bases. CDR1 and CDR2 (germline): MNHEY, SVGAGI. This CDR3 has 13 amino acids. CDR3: CASSRGHEQPQHF. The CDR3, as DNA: TGTGCCAGCAGTAGGGGGCATGAGCAGCCCCAGCATTTT.

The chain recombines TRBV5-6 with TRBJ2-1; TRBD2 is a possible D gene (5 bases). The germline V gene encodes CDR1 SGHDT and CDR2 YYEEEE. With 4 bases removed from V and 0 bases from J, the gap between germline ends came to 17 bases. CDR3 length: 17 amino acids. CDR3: CASSTPLTTSSYNEQFF. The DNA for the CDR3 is TGTGCCAGCAGCACCCCCCTCACTACTAGCTCCTACAATGAGCAGTTCTTC.

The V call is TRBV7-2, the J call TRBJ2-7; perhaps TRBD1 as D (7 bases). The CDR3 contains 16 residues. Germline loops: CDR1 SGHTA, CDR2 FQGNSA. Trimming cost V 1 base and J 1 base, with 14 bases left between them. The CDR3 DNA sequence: TGTGCCAGCAGCTTAGTGGCGGCAGGGGGGTCCTACGAGCAGTACTTC. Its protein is CASSLVAAGGSYEQYF.

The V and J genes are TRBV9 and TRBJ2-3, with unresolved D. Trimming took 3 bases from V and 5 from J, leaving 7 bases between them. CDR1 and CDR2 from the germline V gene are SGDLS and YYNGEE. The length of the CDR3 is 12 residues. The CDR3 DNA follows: TGTGCCAGCAGCGGGATTATAGATACGCAGTATTTT. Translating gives CASSGIIDTQYF.

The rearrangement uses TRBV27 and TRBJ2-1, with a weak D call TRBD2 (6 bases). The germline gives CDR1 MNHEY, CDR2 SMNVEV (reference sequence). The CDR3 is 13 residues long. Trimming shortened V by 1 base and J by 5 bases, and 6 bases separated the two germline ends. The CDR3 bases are TGTGCCAGCAGTTTATGGGGGGACAATGAGCAGTTCTTC. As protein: CASSLWGDNEQFF.

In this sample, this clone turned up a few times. CDR3 nucleotides: TGTGCCAGCAGTCGCCCGACAGGGGGTGGCTACACCTTC. Amino acid sequence: CASSRPTGGGYTF. The chain has TRBV6-6 and TRBJ1-2, with TRBD1 matching over 9 bases. Germline trimming cut 5 bases from V and 7 bases from J; bases unmatched to any gene: 5. Germline CDR1 reads MNHNY; CDR2 reads SVGAGI (reference sequence). The CDR3 loop spans 13 amino acids.

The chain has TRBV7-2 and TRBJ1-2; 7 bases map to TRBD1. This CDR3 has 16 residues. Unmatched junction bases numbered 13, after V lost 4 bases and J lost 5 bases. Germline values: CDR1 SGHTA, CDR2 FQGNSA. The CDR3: CASSWGRGPVSYGYTF. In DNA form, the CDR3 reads TGTGCCAGCAGCTGGGGGAGGGGGCCCGTTTCGTATGGCTACACCTTC. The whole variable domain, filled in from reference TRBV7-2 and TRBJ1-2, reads GAGVSQSPSNKVTEKGKDVELRCDPISGHTALYWYRQSLGQGLEFLIYFQGNSAPDKSGLPSDRFSAERTGGSVSTLTIQRTQQEDSAVYLCASSWGRGPVSYGYTFGSGTRLTVV.

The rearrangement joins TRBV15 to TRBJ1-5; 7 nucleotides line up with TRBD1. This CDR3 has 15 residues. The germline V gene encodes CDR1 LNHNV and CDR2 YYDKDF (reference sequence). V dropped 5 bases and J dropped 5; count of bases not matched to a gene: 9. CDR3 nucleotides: TGTGCCACCAGCGGGGAGAGACAGGGTTATCAGCCCCAGCATTTT. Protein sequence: CATSGERQGYQPQHF.

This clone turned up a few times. CDR3 residues: CASSQGGGVAEQFF. CDR3 DNA: TGCGCCAGCAGCCAAGGGGGAGGGGTAGCGGAGCAGTTCTTC. This rearrangement joins TRBV4-1 to TRBJ2-1; 7 bases match TRBD2. CDR3 length: 14 amino acids. J was trimmed by 10 bases and V by 1 base; bases with no gene match: 7. The germline gives CDR1 MGHRA, CDR2 YSYEKL.

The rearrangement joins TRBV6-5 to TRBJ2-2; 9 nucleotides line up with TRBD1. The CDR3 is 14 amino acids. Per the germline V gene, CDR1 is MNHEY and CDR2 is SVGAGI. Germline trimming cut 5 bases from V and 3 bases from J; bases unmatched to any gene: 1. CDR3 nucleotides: TGTGCCAGCAGTCGGACAGGGGACACCGGGGAGCTGTTTTTT. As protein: CASSRTGDTGELFF.

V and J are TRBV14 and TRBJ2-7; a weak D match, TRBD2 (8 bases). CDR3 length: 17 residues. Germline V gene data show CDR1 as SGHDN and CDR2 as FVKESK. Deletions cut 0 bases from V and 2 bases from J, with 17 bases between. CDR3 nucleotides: TGTGCCAGCAGCCAAGATTCGGGGGGGACAGCCCCCTACGAGCAGTACGTC. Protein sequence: CASSQDSGGTAPYEQYV.

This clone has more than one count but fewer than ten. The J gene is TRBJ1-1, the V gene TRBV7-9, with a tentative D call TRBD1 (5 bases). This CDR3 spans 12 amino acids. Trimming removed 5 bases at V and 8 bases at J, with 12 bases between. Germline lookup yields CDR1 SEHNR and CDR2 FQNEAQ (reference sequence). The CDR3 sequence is CASSNTGTEAFF. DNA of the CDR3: TGTGCCAGCAGCAATACCGGGACCGAAGCTTTCTTT.

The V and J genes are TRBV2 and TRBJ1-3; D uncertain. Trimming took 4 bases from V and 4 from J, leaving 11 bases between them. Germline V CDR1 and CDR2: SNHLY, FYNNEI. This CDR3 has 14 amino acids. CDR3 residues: CASSVGILGNTIYF. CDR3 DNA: TGTGCCAGCAGTGTAGGCATTCTCGGAAACACCATATATTTT.

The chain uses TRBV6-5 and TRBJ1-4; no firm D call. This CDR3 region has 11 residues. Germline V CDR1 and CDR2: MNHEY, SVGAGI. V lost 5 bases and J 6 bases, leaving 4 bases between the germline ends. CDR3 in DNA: TGTGCCAGCAGTCCCGATGAAAAACTGTTTTTT. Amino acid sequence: CASSPDEKLFF.

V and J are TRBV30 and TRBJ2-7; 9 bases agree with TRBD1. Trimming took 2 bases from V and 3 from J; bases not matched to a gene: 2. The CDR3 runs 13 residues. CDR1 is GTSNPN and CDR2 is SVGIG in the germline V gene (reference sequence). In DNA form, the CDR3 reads TGTGCCTGGAGTCCGGGACAGGGCTACGAGCAGTACTTC. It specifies CAWSPGQGYEQYF.